Listed here are 2 T cell receptor beta chains from one sample, sequenced in a study of T cell repertoires in cytomegalovirus infection. Each CDR3 protein gets one entry after TCRdb re-called the reads with MiXCR. Of about 250,000 distinct CDR3 sequences in the sample, over 15% were seen once. The specimen sequenced was CD8+ T cells from PBMCs. The receptor source for this set is a human donor in good health (CMV status not recorded). Some clones in this sample may be carry-over from other donors' samples.

At least ten counts were recorded for this clonotype. This rearrangement joins TRBV7-6 to TRBJ2-1; D unclear. The CDR3 is 12 residues long. V lost 5 bases and J lost 9, with 11 bases in between. Germline lookup yields CDR1 SGHVS and CDR2 FNYEAQ. The CDR3 protein is CASSLTPGEQFF. The CDR3 DNA follows: TGTGCCAGCAGCCTAACACCCGGTGAGCAGTTCTTC.

In its sample, this clonotype was seen many times. This chain joins TRBV7-2 and TRBJ2-3; 8 nucleotides align to TRBD2. This CDR3 is built from 17 residues. Germline V gene data show CDR1 as SGHTA and CDR2 as FQGNSA. The V and J ends lost 2 bases and 0 bases, in that order; junction bases with no gene match: 7. CDR3 sequence reads: CASSLRFSSGSTDTQYF. DNA for the CDR3: TGTGCCAGCAGCTTAAGGTTTTCTAGCGGGAGCACAGATACGCAGTATTTT.